Each of the 21 T cell receptor beta chains below was sequenced from the same sample in a study of T cells after yellow fever vaccination. TCRdb independently ran MiXCR on the 5' RACE reads; one entry per CDR3 protein. The data show tens of thousands of distinct CDR3 sequences, with 7% to 8.5% seen just once and 28% held by the top ten. The source was CD8+ T cells sorted from PBMCs, collected around 15 days after the first yellow fever vaccination. The receptors stem from a man aged 18 to 29 who received the YFV17D yellow fever vaccine.

This chain joins TRBV19 and TRBJ1-1, with D tentatively TRBD1 (6 bases). The length of the CDR3 is 14 residues. CDR1 and CDR2 (germline): LNHDA, SQIVND (reference sequence). Trimming left V 8 bases short and J 5 bases short, with 18 bases between. CDR3 nucleotide sequence: TGTGCCAGTCAGAGGCATCAGGGGAGAACTGAAGCTTTCTTT. This encodes CASQRHQGRTEAFF.

This clonotype was seen ten or more times. The rearrangement joins TRBV7-6 to TRBJ2-2, with 10 nucleotides matching TRBD2. V trimming: 7 bases; J trimming: 0 bases; junction bases outside the gene matches: 11. Germline V gene sequence: CDR1 SGHVS, CDR2 FNYEAQ. The CDR3 contains 18 residues. The CDR3 bases are TGTGCCAGCAAAGCAGGGAGCGGGGGGGCGACGAACACCGGGGAGCTGTTTTTT. It yields the protein CASKAGSGGATNTGELFF.

The sample holds many counts of this clonotype. The chain carries TRBV28 and TRBJ2-5; 7 bases match TRBD1. Germline trimming cut 6 bases from V and 4 bases from J; bases unmatched to any gene: 14. The CDR3 totals 16 residues. Looked up from germline, CDR1 is MDHEN and CDR2 is SYDVKM. The CDR3 protein is CASSREGTDARETQYF. As DNA, the CDR3 is TGTGCCAGCAGCCGCGAGGGGACAGACGCTCGAGAGACCCAGTACTTC. The whole variable domain, remainder taken from reference TRBV28 and TRBJ2-5, is DVKVTQSSRYLVKRTGEKVFLECVQDMDHENMFWYRQDPGLGLRLIYFSYDVKMKEKGDIPEGYSVSREKKERFSLILESASTNQTSMYLCASSREGTDARETQYFGPGTRLLVL.

This clonotype was observed many times. The V gene is TRBV6-5, the J gene TRBJ1-6; tentatively, D is TRBD1 (5 bases). Looked up from germline, CDR1 is MNHEY and CDR2 is SVGAGI. The germline V and J ends were trimmed by 1 base and 9 bases, with 19 bases remaining between them. The CDR3 is made up of 17 amino acids. CDR3 DNA sequence: TGTGCCAGCAGTTACTTGTTCTGGGGTCAGGGCGGTTCACCCCTCCACTTT. Its translation: CASSYLFWGQGGSPLHF.

This clonotype appeared many times. The rearrangement links TRBV12-3 or TRBV12-4 to TRBJ1-1, with a tentative D call TRBD1 (6 bases). Trimming pared 6 bases from V and 0 bases from J, leaving 17 bases between. This CDR3 is built from 16 residues. In DNA, the CDR3 is TGTGCCAGCAGCGAATGGACAGAAGGCATGAACACTGAAGCTTTCTTT. It encodes CASSEWTEGMNTEAFF.

This clonotype was seen repeatedly, ten times or more. At one boundary the junction diverges from the germline segment, which might be a read error. The chain is built from TRBV5-4 and TRBJ2-7; D possibly corresponds to TRBD1 (6 bases). CDR1 is SGHNT, CDR2 YYREEE, per germline (reference sequence). The CDR3 runs 13 residues. The CDR3 loop is CASNLPGVEEQYF. Written as DNA, the CDR3 is TGTGCCAGCAACTTGCCAGGGGTCGAGGAGCAGTACTTC. The variable domain in full, completed from reference TRBV5-4 and TRBJ2-7, reads ETGVTQSPTHLIKTRGQQVTLRCSSQSGHNTVSWYQQALGQGPQFIFQYYREEENGRGNFPPRFSGLQFPNYSSELNVNALELDDSALYLCASNLPGVEEQYFGPGTRLTVT.

This clonotype was seen at least ten times. This sequence joins TRBV6-5 and TRBJ2-7; 8 nucleotides match TRBD1. Germline V gene sequence: CDR1 MNHEY, CDR2 SVGAGI. The CDR3 covers 14 residues. Trimming removed 6 bases from V and 3 bases from J; junction bases left unmatched: 7. The CDR3 protein is CASSRGQFFYEQYV. CDR3 DNA: TGTGCCAGCAGCAGGGGGCAATTCTTCTACGAGCAGTACGTC.

This clonotype occurred many times. The J gene is TRBJ2-2, the V gene TRBV30, with a weak D call TRBD1 (6 bases). Trimming pared 2 bases from V and 5 bases from J, leaving 9 bases between. Germline V gene lookup returns CDR1 GTSNPN and CDR2 SVGIG (reference sequence). The CDR3 totals 13 residues. In DNA form, the CDR3 reads TGTGCCTGGAGTACAGGGTGGACCGGGGAGCTGTTTTTT. It specifies CAWSTGWTGELFF. Complete variable domain (other parts from reference TRBV30 and TRBJ2-2): SQTIHQWPATLVQPVGSPLSLECTVEGTSNPNLYWYRQAAGRGLQLLFYSVGIGQISSEVPQNLSASRPQDRQFILSSKKLLLSDSGFYLCAWSTGWTGELFFGEGSRLTVL.

There are many counts of this clonotype. V and J are TRBV6-6 and TRBJ2-7; TRBD1 aligns across 8 bases. V was clipped by 8 bases and J by 0 bases; unmatched bases: 3. The CDR3 consists of 13 residues. CDR1 is MNHNY, CDR2 SVGAGI, per germline (reference sequence). The CDR3: CASRQGHSYEQYV. The CDR3 coding sequence is TGTGCCAGCCGACAGGGGCACTCCTACGAGCAGTACGTC.

Ten or more counts support this clonotype. CDR3 protein: CASSFDSGSVHNEQFF. The CDR3 bases are TGTGCCAGCAGTTTTGATAGCGGGTCGGTGCACAATGAGCAGTTCTTC. V gene TRBV12-3 or TRBV12-4 combines with J gene TRBJ2-1, with TRBD2 identical over 7 bases. V shed 3 bases, J shed 5 bases, and the junction held 10 bases outside the gene matches. The CDR3 length is 16 residues.

This clonotype was detected a few times. J is TRBJ1-2 and V is TRBV4-1; 12 bases map to TRBD1. Germline V CDR1 and CDR2: MGHRA, YSYEKL. V shed 4 bases, J shed 8 bases, and the junction held 14 bases outside the gene matches. This CDR3 is built from 17 residues. For the CDR3, the DNA is TGCGCCAGCAGCCCGGTTCAATGGGGACAGGGGGCGAGAGGCTACACCTTC. Translated: CASSPVQWGQGARGYTF.

In its sample, this clonotype was seen many times. The chain has TRBV6-2 or TRBV6-3 and TRBJ2-7, with unresolved D. Trimming removed 2 bases from V and 2 bases from J, with 4 bases in between. Germline lookup yields CDR1 MNHEY and CDR2 SVGEGT. The CDR3 loop spans 12 amino acids. The CDR3 here is CASSYSTYEQYF. For the CDR3, the DNA is TGTGCCAGCAGTTACAGTACCTACGAGCAGTACTTC.

The sample holds many counts of this clonotype. CDR3 in amino acids: CASSVSGGARDTQYF. The CDR3 DNA sequence: TGTGCCAGCAGCGTGTCGGGGGGGGCAAGGGATACGCAGTATTTT. This sequence joins TRBV9 and TRBJ2-3, with TRBD2 identical over 8 bases. After removal of 2 bases from V and 6 bases from J, the junction contained 8 bases not matched to a gene. Germline CDR1 and CDR2: SGDLS and YYNGEE. The CDR3 length is 15 residues. Complete variable domain (other parts from reference TRBV9 and TRBJ2-3): DSGVTQTPKHLITATGQRVTLRCSPRSGDLSVYWYQQSLDQGLQFLIQYYNGEERAKGNILERFSAQQFPDLHSELNLSSLELGDSALYFCASSVSGGARDTQYFGPGTRLTVL.

This clonotype came up many times. The genes are TRBV5-1 and TRBJ2-6; 8 nucleotides match TRBD1. Looked up from germline, CDR1 is SGHRS and CDR2 is YFSETQ. CDR3 size: 18 residues. V was clipped by 4 bases and J by 1 base; unmatched bases: 10. CDR3 sequence: CASSPGTGDVSGANVLTF. The DNA for the CDR3 is TGCGCCAGCAGCCCCGGGACAGGAGACGTTTCTGGGGCCAACGTCCTGACTTTC. Based on the CDR3 plus reference TRBV5-1 and TRBJ2-6, the full variable domain is KAGVTQTPRYLIKTRGQQVTLSCSPISGHRSVSWYQQTPGQGLQFLFEYFSETQRNKGNFPGRFSGRQFSNSRSEMNVSTLELGDSALYLCASSPGTGDVSGANVLTFGAGSRLTVL.

This chain links TRBV4-3 with TRBJ2-6, with D unclear. The CDR3 covers 16 residues. The V end was cut by 0 bases, the J end by 1 base, with 7 bases between. Germline CDR1 reads LGHNA; CDR2 reads YSLEER. The CDR3 DNA reads as TGCGCCAGCAGCCAAGATCTTGGGTCTGGGGCCAACGTCCTGACTTTC. This sequence encodes CASSQDLGSGANVLTF.

This clonotype showed up many times. The V call is TRBV7-9, the J call TRBJ2-5; D is unresolved. This CDR3 has 11 residues. Germline values: CDR1 SEHNR, CDR2 FQNEAQ (reference sequence). V was cut by 1 base and J by 6 bases, with 3 bases left in between. The CDR3 region is CASSLGQTQYF. The CDR3 DNA reads TGTGCCAGCAGCTTAGGACAGACCCAGTACTTC.

This clonotype has ten or more counts. This chain joins TRBV7-9 and TRBJ2-1; TRBD2 might be the D (5 bases). V was clipped by 3 bases and J by 7 bases, with 16 bases between them. Germline V gives CDR1 SEHNR, CDR2 FQNEAQ (reference sequence). The CDR3 runs to 15 residues. CDR3 loop: CASSFTRGQQNEQFF. Written as DNA, the CDR3 is TGTGCCAGCAGCTTTACCCGCGGGCAGCAGAATGAGCAGTTCTTC.

This clonotype has ten or more counts. The chain links TRBV20-1 to TRBJ2-2, with unresolved D. Germline loops: CDR1 DFQATT, CDR2 SNEGSKA (reference sequence). CDR3 length: 12 amino acids. Deletions cut 2 bases from V and 3 bases from J, with 4 bases between. The CDR3 reads CSARSDTGELFF. In nucleotides, the CDR3 is TGCAGTGCTAGATCAGACACCGGGGAGCTGTTTTTT.

The genes are TRBV19 and TRBJ2-5, with 14 bases matching TRBD2. The CDR3 loop spans 16 amino acids. V shed 5 bases and J 4 bases; nucleotides not matched to a gene: 6. Germline CDR1 is LNHDA and CDR2 is SQIVND (reference sequence). CDR3 residues: CASSGRLAGGPETQYF. The CDR3 bases are TGTGCCAGTAGTGGACGACTAGCGGGGGGGCCAGAGACCCAGTACTTC.

This chain connects TRBV6-5 to TRBJ1-4; D gene unclear. The CDR3 covers 13 residues. V was pared by 2 bases and J by 7 bases, with 8 bases between. Germline CDR1 MNHEY, CDR2 SVGAGI. The CDR3 region is CASSYGGGEKLFF. The CDR3 region has the DNA TGTGCCAGCAGTTACGGTGGAGGTGAAAAACTGTTTTTT.

This clonotype has at least ten counts. CDR3 nucleotide sequence: TGTGCCAGCAGTTCTAGCGGGGGATACGAGCAGTACGTC. Its translation is CASSSSGGYEQYV. V is TRBV6-2 or TRBV6-3 and J is TRBJ2-7; TRBD2 matches 10 bases. V trimming: 4 bases; J trimming: 4 bases; junction bases outside the gene matches: 1. Germline V gene data show CDR1 as MNHEY and CDR2 as SVGEGT. This CDR3 spans 13 amino acids.